This record covers a single T cell receptor beta chain. Antigen: not known. Mismatch with germline at one junction end may stem from a read error. This specimen belongs to a study of siplizumab effects on memory and regulatory T cells. The V gene's germline CDR1 is SSHAT and CDR2 FNYEAQ (reference sequence). The CDR3 extends over 14 amino acids. Assays covered roughly 10^5 TCR templates per sample. This table comes from immunoSEQ multiplex PCR, and its TCRdb copy is limited to in-frame clones, with some not included. Of fewer than 120,000 clones listed, around nine tenths are singletons. Study-wide results and caveats: Siplizumab gave mappable alloreactive CD4+ clones an average Treg-derived fraction of about 69%, against around 27% in controls. Siplizumab, the agent tested, significantly reduced alloreactive sequences traceable to unstimulated CD4+ memory cells. Confirmation that proliferating Tregs from siplizumab cultures had suppressive function was not obtained.

The V gene is TRBV7-7, the J gene TRBJ2-3, with a weak D call TRBD2 (5 bases). The sample taken for sequencing was CD4+ T cells sorted from blood. The TCR comes from a human donor in good health. CDR3 loop: CASSSHGDTDTQYF. As DNA, the CDR3 is TGTGCTAGCAGCTCCCACGGGGACACAGATACGCAGTATTTT.